Listed below are T cell receptor beta chains from one sample, sequenced in a study of OX40 agonist ivuxolimab in advanced cancers. This table comes from immunoSEQ multiplex PCR, and its TCRdb copy is limited to in-frame clones, with some not included. The repertoire has tens of thousands of clones, over 65% of them found once; the top ten carry over 1.3%. The source was CD4+ or CD8+ T cells sorted from blood, collected in a trial of the OX40 agonist ivuxolimab. Every receptor here comes from an adult with an advanced solid tumor such as melanoma, head and neck, liver or kidney cancer. Both conserved end residues are part of each CDR3. The D gene is left open where the match is weak.

-	TRBV5-1	TRBJ1-1	CASSLAPVGAEAFF
-	TRBV5-1	TRBJ1-2	CASSLGPRNNYGYTF
-	TRBV30	TRBJ1-2	CACTSGGNYGYTF
-	TRBV30	TRBJ2-3	CAWSPNTDTQYF
TRBD2	TRBV19	TRBJ2-5	CASSATGKAGGETQYF
-	TRBV18	TRBJ1-4	CASSVQTGKLFF
-	TRBV13	TRBJ1-2	CASSLMRGGYGYTF
-	TRBV10-2	TRBJ2-3	CAVLKQGPTDTQYF
-	TRBV10-3	TRBJ1-1	CAISERDRRAEAFF
-	TRBV30	TRBJ2-7	CAWSVMGYEQYF
TRBD2	TRBV5-4	TRBJ2-1	CASSLAGGRNEQFF
TRBD2	TRBV7-2	TRBJ2-4	CASSRGFKLAGGFQYF
TRBD1	TRBV6-5	TRBJ2-7	CASSYLNRGLSEQYF
TRBD1	TRBV18	TRBJ1-2	CASSPWSQGERASTF
-	TRBV7-8	TRBJ1-1	CASSFYRAGRGEKAFF
TRBD1	TRBV10-3	TRBJ2-5	CAISEADREETQYF
-	TRBV18	TRBJ2-2	CASSPRGLNTGELFF
TRBD1	TRBV12-5	TRBJ2-1	CASGLAAGGLAYNEQFF
-	TRBV9	TRBJ2-5	CASSGGGAGETQYF
-	TRBV5-4	TRBJ1-1	CASSSGQSNTEAFF
TRBD2	TRBV5-1	TRBJ2-1	CASRLSGGRYNEQFF
-	TRBV30	TRBJ1-3	CAWTTGPLGNTIYF
TRBD2	TRBV4-3	TRBJ2-7	CASSQQRGSIYEQYF
-	TRBV18	TRBJ1-5	CASSPPPGVNQPQHF
-	TRBV18	TRBJ1-1	CASSPSTRGTEAFF
TRBD1	TRBV19	TRBJ2-7	CATGGRQGAYEQYF
-	TRBV6-1	TRBJ1-5	CASKGWAGWNQPQHF
-	TRBV7-3	TRBJ2-3	CASSLTGLNSDTQYF
-	TRBV2	TRBJ1-1	CASREFEAFF
TRBD2	TRBV6-5	TRBJ2-1	CASTPGGTSGIEQFF
-	TRBV7-9	TRBJ1-1	CASSLALRQSEAFF
-	TRBV7-2	TRBJ2-7	CASSVSPGSYEQYF
TRBD1	TRBV19	TRBJ1-2	CASSILDRDYGYTF
-	TRBV7-2	TRBJ2-7	CASSLGLSGEQYF
TRBD2	TRBV19	TRBJ2-3	CASQEAGVGGTDTQYF